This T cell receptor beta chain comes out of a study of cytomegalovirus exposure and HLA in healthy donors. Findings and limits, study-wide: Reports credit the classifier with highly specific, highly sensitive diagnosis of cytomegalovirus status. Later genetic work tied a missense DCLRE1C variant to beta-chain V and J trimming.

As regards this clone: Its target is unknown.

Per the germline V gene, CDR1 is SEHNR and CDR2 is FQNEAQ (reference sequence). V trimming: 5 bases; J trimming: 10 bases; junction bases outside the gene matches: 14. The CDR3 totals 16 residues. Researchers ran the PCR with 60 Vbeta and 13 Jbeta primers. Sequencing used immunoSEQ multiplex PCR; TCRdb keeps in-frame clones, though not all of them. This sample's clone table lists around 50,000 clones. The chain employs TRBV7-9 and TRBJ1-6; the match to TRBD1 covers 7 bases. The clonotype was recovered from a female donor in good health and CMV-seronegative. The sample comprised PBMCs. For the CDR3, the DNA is TGTGCCAGCAGCGCGGGACCCGACAGGGAAGGATCACCCCTCCACTTT. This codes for CASSAGPDREGSPLHF.